The 30 T cell receptor beta chains given below trace back to one sample, sequenced in a study of blood T cell repertoires in COVID-19. Using immunoSEQ multiplex PCR, the repertoire was profiled, and TCRdb retains in-frame clones only, with some absent. Of 100,000 to 150,000 clones listed, 60% to 85% are singletons. The sequencing input was peripheral blood. The receptors were sampled from a man in his 70s with acute or convalescent COVID-19.

The chain has TRBV15 and TRBJ2-7; TRBD1 is a possible D gene (7 bases). This CDR3 contains 18 residues. Germline V gives CDR1 LNHNV, CDR2 YYDKDF (reference sequence). Trimming took 0 bases from V and 6 from J, leaving 24 bases between them. CDR3 bases: TGTGCCACCAGCAGAGATCAGTCCCTATTGACAGGGAGGTCCGAGCAGTACTTC. Its translation: CATSRDQSLLTGRSEQYF.

The chain has TRBV29-1 and TRBJ2-5, with TRBD1 as a possible D gene (6 bases). Per the germline V gene, CDR1 is SQVTM and CDR2 is ANQGSEA. V lost 5 bases to trimming and J lost 1 base, with 11 bases between them. The CDR3 has 13 amino acids. CDR3 DNA sequence: TGCAGCGTTCGTCGGGACATCCAAGAGACCCAGTACTTC. The encoded protein is CSVRRDIQETQYF.

In its sample, this clone was seen a few times. The J gene is TRBJ2-1, the V gene TRBV30; 10 bases fit TRBD1. CDR1 and CDR2 (germline): GTSNPN, SVGIG (reference sequence). Trimming removed 5 bases from V and 7 bases from J; junction bases left unmatched: 5. The CDR3 is made up of 13 amino acids. The CDR3 DNA reads as TGTGCCTGGGACAGGGGGCTTAGGAATGAGCAGTTCTTC. Translation: CAWDRGLRNEQFF.

V usage is TRBV6-5 and J usage is TRBJ2-1; TRBD1 might be the D (5 bases). Trimming left V 2 bases short and J 5 bases short, with 13 bases between. The germline gives CDR1 MNHEY, CDR2 SVGAGI. The CDR3 loop spans 15 amino acids. In DNA, the CDR3 is TGTGCCAGCAGTTACGGGCAGGGCAATGACAATGAGCAGTTCTTC. It translates to CASSYGQGNDNEQFF.

CDR3 sequence: CAWTGRAWTDTQYF. DNA of the CDR3: TGTGCCTGGACGGGGAGGGCTTGGACAGATACGCAGTATTTT. The J gene is TRBJ2-3, the V gene TRBV30, with 7 bases identical to TRBD2. CDR1 is GTSNPN, CDR2 SVGIG, per germline (reference sequence). The V gene end was trimmed by 4 bases and the J gene end by 3 bases; junction bases not matched to a gene: 7. The CDR3 is 14 residues long.

The rearrangement links TRBV27 to TRBJ2-7, with 9 bases matching TRBD1. CDR3 length: 14 residues. J was trimmed by 5 bases and V by 5 bases; bases with no gene match: 7. Germline assignment: CDR1 MNHEY and CDR2 SMNVEV (reference sequence). CDR3 residues: CASSRGDRADEQYF. DNA for the CDR3: TGTGCCAGCAGTAGGGGGGACAGGGCCGACGAGCAGTACTTC.

This chain connects TRBV5-1 to TRBJ2-1, with D possibly being TRBD2 (7 bases). The CDR3 is 15 residues long. Germline CDR1 and CDR2: SGHRS and YFSETQ. V was clipped by 2 bases and J by 7 bases, with 16 bases between them. The DNA of the CDR3 is TGCGCCAGCAGCTTAGGCGGGGGCTTCCTTAATGAGCAGTTCTTC. This gives the protein CASSLGGGFLNEQFF.

V is TRBV7-2 and J is TRBJ1-1, with D possibly matching TRBD1 (6 bases). The germline V gene encodes CDR1 SGHTA and CDR2 FQGNSA. The CDR3 consists of 18 residues. Trimming left V 4 bases short and J 9 bases short, with 30 bases between. The CDR3 spells CASSSRHLQGRFPAKAFF. CDR3 bases: TGTGCCAGCAGCTCGCGACACCTACAGGGTCGGTTCCCCGCAAAAGCTTTCTTT.

The chain employs TRBV4-2 and TRBJ1-1; D may be TRBD1 (5 bases). The germline CDR1 and CDR2 sequences are LGHNA and YNFKEQ. V lost 2 bases, J lost 7 bases, and 11 bases lay in between. The CDR3 consists of 13 residues. The CDR3 protein is CASSQQGTDEAFF. CDR3 DNA: TGTGCCAGCAGCCAACAGGGAACCGATGAAGCTTTCTTT.

The chain employs TRBV5-1 and TRBJ1-1; the match to TRBD1 covers 8 bases. This CDR3 spans 15 amino acids. The ends lost 1 base at V and 8 bases at J; junction bases unmatched: 10. Germline values: CDR1 SGHRS, CDR2 YFSETQ. The CDR3 sequence: CASSLRGRGQEEAFF. The CDR3 region has the DNA TGCGCCAGCAGCTTGAGGGGCAGGGGGCAAGAAGAAGCTTTCTTT.

The chain recombines TRBV6-2 or TRBV6-3 with TRBJ1-2, with D possibly TRBD1 on 6 matching bases. This CDR3 is built from 14 residues. The germline V and J ends were trimmed by 2 bases and 8 bases, with 15 bases remaining between them. Germline CDR1 and CDR2: MNHEY and SVGEGT. The CDR3 DNA is TGTGCCAGCAGTTACCGAAGAACAGGGTACGGCTACACCTTC. Encoded protein: CASSYRRTGYGYTF.

This chain uses TRBV19 with TRBJ2-5; possible D gene TRBD1, 7 bases. The V end lost 4 bases, the J end lost 4 bases, and 10 bases lay between the germline ends. This CDR3 contains 13 residues. Germline V gene data show CDR1 as LNHDA and CDR2 as SQIVND (reference sequence). The CDR3 protein is CASSRQGLETQYF. CDR3 in DNA: TGTGCCAGTAGTAGACAGGGACTAGAGACCCAGTACTTC. The variable domain in full, with the rest retrieved from reference TRBV19 and TRBJ2-5, is DGGITQSPKYLFRKEGQNVTLSCEQNLNHDAMYWYRQDPGQGLRLIYYSQIVNDFQKGDIAEGYSVSREKKESFPLTVTSAQKNPTAFYLCASSRQGLETQYFGPGTRLLVL.

This clone was counted ten times or more. The chain employs TRBV7-9 and TRBJ2-7, with 9 bases aligning to TRBD2. V lost 5 bases to trimming and J lost 6 bases; unmatched junction nucleotides: 11. The CDR3 is 15 amino acids. CDR1 and CDR2 (germline): SEHNR, FQNEAQ (reference sequence). The CDR3: CASSGGFGTSSEQYF. The CDR3, as DNA: TGTGCCAGCAGCGGAGGGTTTGGGACTAGCTCCGAGCAGTACTTC. The entire variable domain, with the rest obtained from reference TRBV7-9 and TRBJ2-7, is as follows: DTGVSQNPRHKITKRGQNVTFRCDPISEHNRLYWYRQTLGQGPEFLTYFQNEAQLEKSRLLSDRFSAERPKGSFSTLEIQRTEQGDSAMYLCASSGGFGTSSEQYFGPGTRLTVT.

V gene TRBV18 combines with J gene TRBJ2-7; possibly TRBD1 for D (6 bases). Per the germline V gene, CDR1 is KGHSH and CDR2 is LQKENI. The CDR3 sequence is 14 residues long. Trimming shortened V by 0 bases and J by 5 bases, and 11 bases separated the two germline ends. In DNA, the CDR3 is TGTGCCAGCTCACCACCGCCAGGGGCGGACGAGCAGTACTTC. Amino acid sequence: CASSPPPGADEQYF.

This chain uses TRBV14 with TRBJ2-7, with a tentative D call TRBD1 (6 bases). The CDR3 sequence is 15 residues long. V gave up 2 bases and J gave up 6 bases, with 17 bases separating them. Germline V gene lookup returns CDR1 SGHDN and CDR2 FVKESK. The CDR3 nucleotides are TGTGCCAGCAGCCAATGGCGGTCAGGGGTCGGCGAGCAGTACTTC. Protein product: CASSQWRSGVGEQYF.

The chain combines TRBV7-8 with TRBJ2-7, with D perhaps TRBD2 (5 bases). The CDR3 totals 16 residues. Per germline, CDR1 SGHVS and CDR2 FQNEAQ. The V and J ends lost 1 base and 4 bases respectively, with 17 bases between them. CDR3 residues: CASSLEGAGWDYEQYF. The CDR3 coding sequence is TGTGCCAGCAGCTTAGAGGGAGCAGGATGGGATTACGAGCAGTACTTC. Drawing the rest from reference TRBV7-8 and TRBJ2-7, the complete variable domain is GAGVSQSPRYKVAKRGQDVALRCDPISGHVSLFWYQQALGQGPEFLTYFQNEAQLDKSGLPSDRFFAERPEGSVSTLKIQRTQQEDSAVYLCASSLEGAGWDYEQYFGPGTRLTVT.

CDR3 DNA: TGTGCCAGCAGCTATCTGGGACTCTCTAGCACAGATACGCAGTATTTT. Its translation: CASSYLGLSSTDTQYF. V gene TRBV7-3 combines with J gene TRBJ2-3; possible D gene TRBD2, 6 bases. Germline values: CDR1 SGHTA, CDR2 FQGTGA. Trimming pared 4 bases from V and 0 bases from J, leaving 14 bases between. This CDR3 is 16 amino acids long.

As DNA, the CDR3 is TGCGCCAGCAGCTTGGGGCCGGGACAGGGTGATTATGAGCAGTTCTTC. Protein product: CASSLGPGQGDYEQFF. The V and J genes are TRBV5-1 and TRBJ2-1; 9 positions agree with TRBD1. Germline V gene data show CDR1 as SGHRS and CDR2 as YFSETQ. CDR3 size: 16 residues. V trimming: 0 bases; J trimming: 8 bases; junction bases outside the gene matches: 9.

Details on this clone: Other DNA sequences in this specimen translate into the identical CDR3. The J gene is TRBJ2-7, the V gene TRBV9, with 8 bases fitting TRBD1. Germline V lookup: CDR1 SGDLS, CDR2 YYNGEE. V shed 2 bases and J 3 bases; nucleotides not matched to a gene: 4. The CDR3 length is 14 residues. CDR3 protein: CASSVGQGDYEQYF. In nucleotides, the CDR3 is TGTGCCAGCAGCGTCGGACAGGGCGACTACGAGCAGTACTTC.

The chain recombines TRBV15 with TRBJ1-5; 8 nucleotides agree with TRBD1. Germline values: CDR1 LNHNV, CDR2 YYDKDF (reference sequence). V trimming: 3 bases; J trimming: 2 bases; junction bases outside the gene matches: 0. This CDR3 contains 14 residues. DNA for the CDR3: TGTGCCACCAGCAGGGACAGGGGCAATCAGCCCCAGCATTTT. As protein: CATSRDRGNQPQHF.

This chain connects TRBV7-3 to TRBJ2-3; TRBD2 matches at 11 bases. The CDR3 has 16 amino acids. Germline loops: CDR1 SGHTA, CDR2 FQGTGA. V was pared by 5 bases and J by 8 bases, with 12 bases of the junction left unmatched. The CDR3 DNA sequence: TGTGCCAGCAGCCCGTTCGCTAGCGGGGGGATCGGTACGCAGTATTTT. Translation: CASSPFASGGIGTQYF. Drawing the rest from reference TRBV7-3 and TRBJ2-3, the complete variable domain is GAGVSQTPSNKVTEKGKYVELRCDPISGHTALYWYRQSLGQGPEFLIYFQGTGAADDSGLPNDRFFAVRPEGSVSTLKIQRTERGDSAVYLCASSPFASGGIGTQYFGPGTRLTVL.

This clone came up many times. The chain has TRBV12-3 or TRBV12-4 and TRBJ1-2; D is uncertain. The CDR3 loop spans 13 amino acids. V was cut by 3 bases and J by 3 bases, with 8 bases left in between. The CDR3 here is CASSLGPYYGYTF. The CDR3 bases are TGTGCCAGCAGTTTGGGCCCATACTATGGCTACACCTTC.

The V call is TRBV5-1, the J call TRBJ2-3, with 7 bases aligning to TRBD2. The CDR3 is 16 residues long. V was clipped by 4 bases and J by 4 bases; unmatched bases: 12. Looked up from germline, CDR1 is SGHRS and CDR2 is YFSETQ. This CDR3 reads CASSHLGRESADTQYF. In nucleotides, the CDR3 is TGCGCCAGCAGCCATCTGGGGCGGGAGAGTGCAGATACGCAGTATTTT. The full variable domain, completed using reference TRBV5-1 and TRBJ2-3, is KAGVTQTPRYLIKTRGQQVTLSCSPISGHRSVSWYQQTPGQGLQFLFEYFSETQRNKGNFPGRFSGRQFSNSRSEMNVSTLELGDSALYLCASSHLGRESADTQYFGPGTRLTVL.

CDR3 in DNA: TGTGCCAGCACTTTGACAGGTTTCTCTGGAAACACCATATATTTT. Translated, it gives CASTLTGFSGNTIYF. The chain employs TRBV2 and TRBJ1-3, with TRBD1 as a possible D gene (6 bases). CDR3 length: 15 residues. V was trimmed by 7 bases and J by 0 bases, leaving 13 bases between them. Germline V gives CDR1 SNHLY, CDR2 FYNNEI.

The genes are TRBV5-1 and TRBJ2-2, with a tentative D call TRBD1 (5 bases). CDR3 size: 14 residues. V was clipped by 0 bases and J by 4 bases, with 7 bases between them. CDR1 SGHRS and CDR2 YFSETQ come from the germline V gene. The CDR3 nucleotides are TGCGCCAGCAGCTTGGAAGGGGCCACCGGGGAGCTGTTTTTT. Translated, it gives CASSLEGATGELFF. Looking up the rest from reference TRBV5-1 and TRBJ2-2 gives the full variable domain: KAGVTQTPRYLIKTRGQQVTLSCSPISGHRSVSWYQQTPGQGLQFLFEYFSETQRNKGNFPGRFSGRQFSNSRSEMNVSTLELGDSALYLCASSLEGATGELFFGEGSRLTVL.

The genes are TRBV28 and TRBJ1-1; TRBD1 matches 7 bases. The trim removed 10 bases at V and 0 bases at J, leaving 2 bases unmatched. Germline CDR1 is MDHEN and CDR2 is SYDVKM. This CDR3 is 12 amino acids long. The CDR3 sequence is CATGQLNTEAFF. DNA of the CDR3: TGTGCCACGGGACAGCTGAACACTGAAGCTTTCTTT. Full variable domain (outside the CDR3, taken from reference TRBV28 and TRBJ1-1): DVKVTQSSRYLVKRTGEKVFLECVQDMDHENMFWYRQDPGLGLRLIYFSYDVKMKEKGDIPEGYSVSREKKERFSLILESASTNQTSMYLCATGQLNTEAFFGQGTRLTVV.

The J gene is TRBJ1-1, the V gene TRBV28; D is unclear. V was pared by 1 base and J by 1 base, with 7 bases between. From germline, CDR1 is MDHEN and CDR2 SYDVKM. The CDR3 totals 14 residues. The CDR3 sequence: CASSLYTGNTEAFF. The CDR3 nucleotides are TGTGCCAGCAGTTTATATACGGGGAACACTGAAGCTTTCTTT.

The CDR3 DNA reads TGCGCCAGCAGCCAAGATCGGGTCTCATCCTACGAGCAGTACTTC. Translating gives CASSQDRVSSYEQYF. The V and J genes are TRBV4-1 and TRBJ2-7; D unclear. V was trimmed by 0 bases and J by 1 base, leaving 10 bases between them. The germline gives CDR1 MGHRA, CDR2 YSYEKL. This CDR3 has 15 amino acids.

This chain connects TRBV28 to TRBJ1-6; D perhaps matches TRBD1 (5 bases). V was shortened by 7 bases and J by 7 bases, with 20 bases between the two germline ends. CDR1 is MDHEN and CDR2 is SYDVKM in the germline V gene. This CDR3 has 16 amino acids. The CDR3 DNA follows: TGTGCCAGCACCATCCAGGGTGGGGGGTACAATTCACCCCTCCACTTT. It specifies CASTIQGGGYNSPLHF. Full variable domain (rest looked up from reference TRBV28 and TRBJ1-6): DVKVTQSSRYLVKRTGEKVFLECVQDMDHENMFWYRQDPGLGLRLIYFSYDVKMKEKGDIPEGYSVSREKKERFSLILESASTNQTSMYLCASTIQGGGYNSPLHFGNGTRLTVT.

In its sample, this clone was seen a few times. The chain uses TRBV5-5 and TRBJ1-1; D possibly corresponds to TRBD1 (5 bases). The CDR3 totals 12 residues. The V gene lost 1 base and the J gene lost 8 bases, with 9 bases spanning the gap. Germline V gene sequence: CDR1 SGHKS, CDR2 YYEKEE (reference sequence). CDR3 region: CASSLIGGEAFF. Here the CDR3 DNA reads TGTGCCAGCAGCTTGATCGGGGGGGAAGCTTTCTTT.